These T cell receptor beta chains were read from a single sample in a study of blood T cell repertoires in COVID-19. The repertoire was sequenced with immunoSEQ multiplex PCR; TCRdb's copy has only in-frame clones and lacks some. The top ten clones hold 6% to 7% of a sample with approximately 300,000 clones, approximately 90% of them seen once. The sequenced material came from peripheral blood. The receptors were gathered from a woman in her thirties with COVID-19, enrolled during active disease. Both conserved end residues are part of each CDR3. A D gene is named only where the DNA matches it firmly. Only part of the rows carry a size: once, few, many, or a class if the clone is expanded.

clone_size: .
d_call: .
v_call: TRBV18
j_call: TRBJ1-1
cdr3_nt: TGTGCCAGCTCTGGCAGGCTTGAAGCTTTCTTT
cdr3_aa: CASSGRLEAFF

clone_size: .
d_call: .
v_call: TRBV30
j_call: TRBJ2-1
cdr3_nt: TGTGCCTGGAGTGTACGGCGGATTGAGCAGTTCTTC
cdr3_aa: CAWSVRRIEQFF

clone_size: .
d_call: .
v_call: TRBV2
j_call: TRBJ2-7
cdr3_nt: TGTGCCAGCACGCGGGCGCAGAGAGGCGAGCAGTACTTC
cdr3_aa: CASTRAQRGEQYF

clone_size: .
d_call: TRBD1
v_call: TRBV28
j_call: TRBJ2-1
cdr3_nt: TGTGCCAGCAGCGGGACAGGGGGCCTATCCTACAATGAGCAGTTCTTC
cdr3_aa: CASSGTGGLSYNEQFF

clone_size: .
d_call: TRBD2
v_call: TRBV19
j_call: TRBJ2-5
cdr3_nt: TGTGCCAGTAGTTTCCAACTAGCGCCCCAAGAGACCCAGTACTTC
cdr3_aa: CASSFQLAPQETQYF

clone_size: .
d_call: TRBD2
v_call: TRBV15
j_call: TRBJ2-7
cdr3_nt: TGTGCCACCAGCAGAGCGGCTAGCGGTCCCTACGAGCAGTACTTC
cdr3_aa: CATSRAASGPYEQYF

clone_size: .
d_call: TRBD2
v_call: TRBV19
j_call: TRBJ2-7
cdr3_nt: TGTGCCAGTAGTTTCGAGACTAGCGGGACCTACGAGCAGTACTTC
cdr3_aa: CASSFETSGTYEQYF

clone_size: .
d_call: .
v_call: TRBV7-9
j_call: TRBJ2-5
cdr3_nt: TGTGCCAGCAGCTTGCAGGGAGGCCAAGAGACCCAGTACTTC
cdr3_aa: CASSLQGGQETQYF

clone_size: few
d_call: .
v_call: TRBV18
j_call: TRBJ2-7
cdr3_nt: TGTGCCAGCTCACAGACAGGAGTAAGGTCCGAGCAGTACTTC
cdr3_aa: CASSQTGVRSEQYF

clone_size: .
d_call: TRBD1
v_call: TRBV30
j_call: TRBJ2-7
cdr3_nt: TGTGCCACCCGGACAGGGATCGCTAACGAGCAGTACTTC
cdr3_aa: CATRTGIANEQYF

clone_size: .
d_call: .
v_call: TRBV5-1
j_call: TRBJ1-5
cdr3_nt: TGCGCCAGCAGCCCCGGTGGGGGACATAGCAATCAGCCCCAGCATTTT
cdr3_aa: CASSPGGGHSNQPQHF

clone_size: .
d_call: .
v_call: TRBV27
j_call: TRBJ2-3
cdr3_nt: TGTGCCAGCATTTCTGGCCTCACAGATACGCAGTATTTT
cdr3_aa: CASISGLTDTQYF

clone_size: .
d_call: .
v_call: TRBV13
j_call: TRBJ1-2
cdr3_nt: TGTGCCAGCAGTCGAGGGCCACCTAACTATGGCTACACCTTC
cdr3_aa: CASSRGPPNYGYTF